The sequence of this TCR beta chain was determined in a study of blood T cell repertoires in COVID-19. Trimming removed 6 bases at V and 3 bases at J, with 17 bases between. Germline V lookup: CDR1 MNHEY, CDR2 SVGEGT. The CDR3 is made up of 15 amino acids. TCRdb keeps only in-frame clones here, not all; method: immunoSEQ multiplex PCR. The sample lists roughly 150,000 clones, about four fifths occurring once. The receptor's source is a man between 65 and 85 years old who had recovered from COVID-19. The rearrangement uses TRBV6-2 or TRBV6-3 and TRBJ1-2; D perhaps matches TRBD1 (5 bases). Sequenced sample: peripheral blood. CDR3 loop: CASSDPQGGDYGYTF. In DNA, the CDR3 is TGTGCCAGCAGCGACCCCCAGGGAGGTGACTATGGCTACACCTTC.